The rows below give T cell receptor beta chains drawn from one sample of a study. From the 5' RACE reads, TCRdb called clonotypes with MiXCR, one entry per CDR3 protein. The table has tens of thousands of distinct CDR3 sequences, approximately 26% seen once. The sequencing sample was made of tumor-infiltrating Tregs sorted from the breast tumor. These receptors were collected from a female donor with breast cancer. Each CDR3 is given with its conserved first and last residue. Fields, in order: clone size, D gene, J gene, V gene, CDR3 DNA, CDR3 protein. D genes are given only for firm matches. The listing skips clone size in some rows; elsewhere it reads once, few, many or a size class.

NA | NA | TRBJ2-7 | TRBV27 | TGTGCCAGCAGCAGTCCAGGTCGCGAGCAGTACTTC | CASSSPGREQYF
few | TRBD1 | TRBJ2-1 | TRBV3-1 | TGTGCCAGCAGCCGAGGGACAGGGATCAGTGAGCAGTTCTTC | CASSRGTGISEQFF
NA | NA | TRBJ1-1 | TRBV30 | TGTGCCTGGAGTTTTCAAATGAACACTGAAGCTTTCTTT | CAWSFQMNTEAFF
few | NA | TRBJ2-3 | TRBV20-1 | TGCAGTGCTGCTGCCCGGACCACAGATACGCAGTATTTT | CSAAARTTDTQYF
NA | TRBD1 | TRBJ1-2 | TRBV29-1 | TGCAGCGTTGTAGTGGGACAGGGGGCGCTTATAGGTGGCTACACCTTC | CSVVVGQGALIGGYTF
NA | NA | TRBJ1-6 | TRBV10-3 | TGTGCCACCTTGATTGACAGAGCCTCTAATTCACCCCTCCACTTT | CATLIDRASNSPLHF
NA | NA | TRBJ2-7 | TRBV12-3/TRBV12-4 | TGTGCCAGCAGTTTAACCTACGAGCAGTACTTC | CASSLTYEQYF
many | NA | TRBJ1-5 | TRBV20-1 | TGCAGTGCTAGTAGCGCACAGCCCCAGCATTTT | CSASSAQPQHF
NA | NA | TRBJ2-5 | TRBV7-2 | TGTGCCAGCAGCTTACGCAGGGAAGAGACCCAGTACTTC | CASSLRREETQYF
many | NA | TRBJ1-2 | TRBV7-9 | TGTGCCAGCTCAAGACAGGCTTACTATGGCTACACCTTC | CASSRQAYYGYTF
NA | TRBD2 | TRBJ2-5 | TRBV30 | TGTGCCTGCAGTCAGGGGCGGGGGGTGGAGACCCAGTACTTC | CACSQGRGVETQYF
NA | NA | TRBJ2-2 | TRBV5-5 | TGTGCCAGCAGTCCGATCGTAGCAGACGGGGAGCTGTTTTTT | CASSPIVADGELFF
many | NA | TRBJ2-1 | TRBV7-3 | TGTGCCAGCAGCTTAAGTGTAGGGAACAGCGAGCAGTTCTTC | CASSLSVGNSEQFF
many | NA | TRBJ2-7 | TRBV10-3 | TGTGCCATCAGTGAGGGGGGCTGGGGATACGAGCAGTACTTC | CAISEGGWGYEQYF
NA | TRBD2 | TRBJ2-1 | TRBV6-1 | TGTGCCAGCATGTCCGAGCGGGGGATAAACTACAATGAGCAGTTCTTC | CASMSERGINYNEQFF
NA | NA | TRBJ1-2 | TRBV29-1 | TGCAGCGTTGAAGATAACTATGGCTACACCTTC | CSVEDNYGYTF
few | NA | TRBJ2-1 | TRBV20-1 | TGCAGTGCTAGAGATGAATGGGATGGCGAGCAGTTCTTC | CSARDEWDGEQFF
few | NA | TRBJ2-1 | TRBV12-3/TRBV12-4 | TGTGCCAGCAGTTTGTCCATTCTACATGAGCAGTTCTTC | CASSLSILHEQFF
many | NA | TRBJ1-3 | TRBV7-2 | TGTGCCAGCAGCTTAGAAGCACGGGTTAGTGGAAACACCATATATTTT | CASSLEARVSGNTIYF
many | NA | TRBJ2-1 | TRBV20-1 | TGCAGTGCTAGAGGGCGGGCCCCCTCCTACAATGAGCAGTTCTTC | CSARGRAPSYNEQFF
NA | TRBD1 | TRBJ2-2 | TRBV29-1 | TGCAGCGCTGGAGGACAGGGGGCGCACACCGGGGAGCTGTTTTTT | CSAGGQGAHTGELFF
many | TRBD1 | TRBJ1-5 | TRBV5-1 | TGCGCCAGCAGTTCGGGGCAGGGGGCATCGCCCCAGCATTTT | CASSSGQGASPQHF
NA | TRBD1 | TRBJ1-2 | TRBV28 | TGTGCCAGCAGTTTATGGGGACAGGTCGCGTATGGCTACACCTTC | CASSLWGQVAYGYTF
few | NA | TRBJ1-4 | TRBV29-1 | TGCAGCGTTGGTGGCAGGAGATATGAAAAACTGTTTTTT | CSVGGRRYEKLFF
few | NA | TRBJ2-3 | TRBV19 | TGTGCCAGTAGTACCAACGCCCGCACAGATACGCAGTATTTT | CASSTNARTDTQYF
NA | NA | TRBJ1-3 | TRBV7-6 | TGTGCCAGCAGCCCCGGGGTCTCTGGAAACACCATATATTTT | CASSPGVSGNTIYF
few | TRBD1 | TRBJ2-1 | TRBV5-1 | TGCGCCAGCGCGAGACAGGGCGACAATGAGCAGTTCTTC | CASARQGDNEQFF
many | NA | TRBJ1-4 | TRBV7-2 | TGTGCCAGCAGCTTAAGGGGGGCAACTAATGAAAAACTGTTTTTT | CASSLRGATNEKLFF
many | TRBD1 | TRBJ1-2 | TRBV4-1 | TGCGCCAGCAGCCAAGGGACGGCTGTAACAGGGGGCTTTAGTGGCTACACCTTC | CASSQGTAVTGGFSGYTF
NA | TRBD1 | TRBJ1-3 | TRBV4-2 | TGTGCCAGCAGCCAAGAGGAGATCAGACAGGGTCGAATTAGCTCTGGAAACACCATATATTTT | CASSQEEIRQGRISSGNTIYF
NA | NA | TRBJ2-1 | TRBV6-2/TRBV6-3 | TGTGCCAGCAGCCCATCAAGCTCCTACAATGAGCAGTTCTTC | CASSPSSSYNEQFF
NA | NA | TRBJ2-3 | TRBV3-1 | TGTGCCAGCAGCCAAGATTTGATAGATACGCAGTATTTT | CASSQDLIDTQYF
NA | NA | TRBJ2-6 | TRBV11-2 | TGTGCCAGCAGCCCTCGACTAGGAGGGGCTGGGGCCAACGTCCTGACTTTC | CASSPRLGGAGANVLTF
NA | NA | TRBJ1-1 | TRBV7-3 | TGTGCCAGCAGCGCTCAGGCGCACACTGAAGCTTTCTTT | CASSAQAHTEAFF
NA | TRBD2 | TRBJ2-7 | TRBV20-1 | TGCAGTGCTACAGATCGACTAGCGGGTGCCTACGAGCAGTACTTC | CSATDRLAGAYEQYF
NA | NA | TRBJ1-1 | TRBV12-3/TRBV12-4 | TGTGCCAGCAGTTTTTCCGGCACCCGTGAAGCTTTCTTT | CASSFSGTREAFF
many | NA | TRBJ2-3 | TRBV20-1 | TGCAGTGCTAGAGATTGGCGGGACCGCACAGATACGCAGTATTTT | CSARDWRDRTDTQYF
few | NA | TRBJ1-1 | TRBV5-5 | TGTGCCAGCAGCTTATCTGACTTTACTGAAGCTTTCTTT | CASSLSDFTEAFF
NA | NA | TRBJ1-2 | TRBV20-1 | TGCAGTGCTAGAAGACAGCAGAACTATGGCTACACCTTC | CSARRQQNYGYTF
few | TRBD1 | TRBJ2-3 | TRBV12-3/TRBV12-4 | TGTGCCAGCAGTTTAGGGGCAGGGGGCGCAGATACGCAGTATTTT | CASSLGAGGADTQYF
few | TRBD1 | TRBJ2-5 | TRBV3-1 | TGTGCCAGCAGCCAAGGGACAGGAAGGACGGAGACCCAGTACTTC | CASSQGTGRTETQYF
NA | NA | TRBJ1-5 | TRBV7-3 | TGTGCCAGCAGCTTAAGACTTCTACAGCCAGGCAATCAGCCCCAGCATTTT | CASSLRLLQPGNQPQHF
many | NA | TRBJ2-5 | TRBV7-8 | TGTGCCAGCAGCCGTGGGGACTCCCAAGAGACCCAGTACTTC | CASSRGDSQETQYF
NA | NA | TRBJ2-7 | TRBV5-1 | TGCGCCAGCAGTAGAGGGGGGGTTGATTCCTACGAGCAGTACTTC | CASSRGGVDSYEQYF
few | TRBD1 | TRBJ1-4 | TRBV20-1 | TGCAGTGCCACCACAGGGGCTGGGAATGAAAAACTGTTTTTT | CSATTGAGNEKLFF
few | NA | TRBJ2-7 | TRBV4-3 | TGCGCCAGCAGCCAAGATGCCCGGCAGGGCTCCTACGAGCAGTACTTC | CASSQDARQGSYEQYF
many | NA | TRBJ2-2 | TRBV29-1 | TGCAGCGTTGAAGCCACAGGGGGCGCCAAAGCGGGAGGATTTAAGGTCGGGGAGCTGTTTTTT | CSVEATGGAKAGGFKVGELFF
NA | NA | TRBJ1-4 | TRBV4-1 | TGCGCCAGCAGCCAAGACAGGGTCGGTGGTGAAAAACCATTTTTT | CASSQDRVGGEKPFF
few | NA | TRBJ1-6 | TRBV25-1 | TGTGCCAGCAGTGAATCAATTAGCAGGGGTAATTCACCCCTCCACTTT | CASSESISRGNSPLHF
NA | TRBD1 | TRBJ2-7 | TRBV12-3/TRBV12-4 | TGTGCCAGCAGTGGGGGACAGTTAAACTACGAGCAGTACTTC | CASSGGQLNYEQYF
NA | TRBD2 | TRBJ2-3 | TRBV12-3/TRBV12-4 | TGTGCCAGCAGCCTTAGACTAGCGGGAGGAATAGGAGATACGCAGTATTTT | CASSLRLAGGIGDTQYF
many | TRBD1 | TRBJ1-2 | TRBV4-3 | TGCGCCAGCAGCCAGGCGACAGGGCTGAATTATGGCTACACCTTC | CASSQATGLNYGYTF
many | NA | TRBJ2-7 | TRBV4-2 | TGTGCCAGCAGCCAAGTGGGCCGGGGGCCTCGGGCCCAGTGGGGCGAGCAGTACTTC | CASSQVGRGPRAQWGEQYF
NA | NA | TRBJ1-1 | TRBV7-3 | TGTGCCAGCAGCTTAAAAGGGGCACGGGGGCAAGGGAACACTGAAGCTTTCTTT | CASSLKGARGQGNTEAFF
NA | NA | TRBJ1-1 | TRBV6-2/TRBV6-3 | TGTGCCAGCACAGAGGGGAGAACTGAAGCTTTCTTT | CASTEGRTEAFF
NA | TRBD1 | TRBJ2-1 | TRBV5-1 | TGCGCCAGCAGCTTGGTACAGGGGGCTGGGGAGCAGTTCTTC | CASSLVQGAGEQFF
NA | NA | TRBJ2-7 | TRBV20-1 | TGCAGTGCTAGAGCCCTAACCTACGAGCAGTACTTC | CSARALTYEQYF
NA | TRBD2 | TRBJ2-2 | TRBV7-2 | TGTGCCAGCAGCCTAGCGGGGGCCATCACCGGGGAGCTGTTTTTT | CASSLAGAITGELFF
NA | NA | TRBJ2-2 | TRBV2 | TGTGCCAGCAGATACTTGAACACCTGGGAGCTGTTTTTT | CASRYLNTWELFF
few | TRBD1 | TRBJ2-1 | TRBV5-1 | TGCGCCAGCAGCGGCGGACAGGGGGTCGGTGAGCAGTTCTTC | CASSGGQGVGEQFF